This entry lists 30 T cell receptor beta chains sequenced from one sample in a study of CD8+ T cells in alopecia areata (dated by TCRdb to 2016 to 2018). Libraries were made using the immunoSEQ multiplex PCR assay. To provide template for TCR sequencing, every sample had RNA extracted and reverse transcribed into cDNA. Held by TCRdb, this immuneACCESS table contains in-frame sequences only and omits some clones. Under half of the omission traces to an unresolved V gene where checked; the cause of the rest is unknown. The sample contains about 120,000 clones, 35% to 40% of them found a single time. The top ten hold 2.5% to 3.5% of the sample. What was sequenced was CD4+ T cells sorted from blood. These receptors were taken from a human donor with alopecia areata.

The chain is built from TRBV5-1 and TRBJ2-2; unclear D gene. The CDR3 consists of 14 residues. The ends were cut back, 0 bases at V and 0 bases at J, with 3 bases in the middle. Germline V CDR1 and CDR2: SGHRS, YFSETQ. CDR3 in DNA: TGCGCCAGCAGCTTGGTGTCGAACACCGGGGAGCTGTTTTTT. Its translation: CASSLVSNTGELFF.

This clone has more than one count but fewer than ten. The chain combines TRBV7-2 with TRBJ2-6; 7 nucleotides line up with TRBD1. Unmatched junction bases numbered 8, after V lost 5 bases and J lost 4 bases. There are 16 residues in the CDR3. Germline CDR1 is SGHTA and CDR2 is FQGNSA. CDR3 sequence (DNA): TGTGCCAGCAGCCGCAAGGGGGCGCCGGGGGCCAACGTCCTGACTTTC. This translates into CASSRKGAPGANVLTF.

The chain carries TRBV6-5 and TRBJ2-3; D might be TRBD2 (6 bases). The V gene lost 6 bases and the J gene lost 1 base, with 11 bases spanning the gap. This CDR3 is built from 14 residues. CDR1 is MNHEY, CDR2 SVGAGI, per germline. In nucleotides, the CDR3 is TGTGCCAGCAGGCGGGGCGGGGGCACAGATACGCAGTATTTT. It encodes CASRRGGGTDTQYF.

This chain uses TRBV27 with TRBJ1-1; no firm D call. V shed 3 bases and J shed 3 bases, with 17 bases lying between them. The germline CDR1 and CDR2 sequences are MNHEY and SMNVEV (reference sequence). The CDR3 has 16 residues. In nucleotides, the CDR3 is TGTGCCAGCAGTTTGTGGGGTCCCGATGTAGACACTGAAGCTTTCTTT. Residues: CASSLWGPDVDTEAFF.

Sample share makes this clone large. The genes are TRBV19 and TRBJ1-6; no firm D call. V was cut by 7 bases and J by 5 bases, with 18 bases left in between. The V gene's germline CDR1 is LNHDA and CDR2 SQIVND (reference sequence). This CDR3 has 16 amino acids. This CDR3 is CASNLAITANNSPLHF. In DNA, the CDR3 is TGTGCCAGTAACTTGGCCATCACGGCGAATAATTCACCCCTCCACTTT.

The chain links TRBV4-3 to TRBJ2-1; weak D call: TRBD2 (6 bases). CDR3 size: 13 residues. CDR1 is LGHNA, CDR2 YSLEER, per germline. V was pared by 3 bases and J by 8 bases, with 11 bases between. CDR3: CASSHLGEDEQFF. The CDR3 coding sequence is TGCGCCAGCAGCCACCTAGGGGAGGATGAGCAGTTCTTC.

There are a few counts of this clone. The CDR3 region is CASRVEGMETQYF. The DNA for the CDR3 is TGTGCCAGCAGAGTAGAGGGAATGGAGACCCAGTACTTC. The rearrangement uses TRBV21-1 and TRBJ2-5; no DNA check was done on the table's D call, TRBD2. TRBV21-1 is an annotated pseudogene. The CDR3 spans 13 residues.

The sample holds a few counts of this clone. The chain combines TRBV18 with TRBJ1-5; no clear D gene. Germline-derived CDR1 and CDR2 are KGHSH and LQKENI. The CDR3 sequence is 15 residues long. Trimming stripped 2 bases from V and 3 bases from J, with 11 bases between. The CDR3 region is CASSPASVTNQPQHF. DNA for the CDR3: TGTGCCAGCTCACCAGCCTCGGTGACCAATCAGCCCCAGCATTTT.

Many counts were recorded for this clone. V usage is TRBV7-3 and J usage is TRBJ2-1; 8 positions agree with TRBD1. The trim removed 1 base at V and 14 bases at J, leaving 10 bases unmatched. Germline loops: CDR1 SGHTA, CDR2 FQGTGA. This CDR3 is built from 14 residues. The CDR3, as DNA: TGTGCCAGCAGCTTAAACCCCGGGCAGGGGGCTGAGTTCTTC. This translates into CASSLNPGQGAEFF.

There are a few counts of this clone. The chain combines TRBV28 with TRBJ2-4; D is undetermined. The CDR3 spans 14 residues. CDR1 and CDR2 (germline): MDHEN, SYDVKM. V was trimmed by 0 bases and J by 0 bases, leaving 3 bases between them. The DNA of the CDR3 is TGTGCCAGCAGTTTATGGGTAGCCAAAAACATTCAGTACTTC. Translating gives CASSLWVAKNIQYF.

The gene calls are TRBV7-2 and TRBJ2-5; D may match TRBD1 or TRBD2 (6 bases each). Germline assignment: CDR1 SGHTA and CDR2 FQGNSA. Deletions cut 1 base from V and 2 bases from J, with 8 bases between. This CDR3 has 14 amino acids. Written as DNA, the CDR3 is TGTGCCAGCAGCTTAGGGAGGGGGCAAGAGACCCAGTACTTC. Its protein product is CASSLGRGQETQYF.

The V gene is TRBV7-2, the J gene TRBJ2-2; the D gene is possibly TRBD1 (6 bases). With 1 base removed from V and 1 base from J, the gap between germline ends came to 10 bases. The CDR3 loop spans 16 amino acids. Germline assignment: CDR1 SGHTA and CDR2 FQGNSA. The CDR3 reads CASSLEAGVNTGELFF. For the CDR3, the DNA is TGTGCCAGCAGCTTAGAGGCAGGGGTGAACACCGGGGAGCTGTTTTTT.

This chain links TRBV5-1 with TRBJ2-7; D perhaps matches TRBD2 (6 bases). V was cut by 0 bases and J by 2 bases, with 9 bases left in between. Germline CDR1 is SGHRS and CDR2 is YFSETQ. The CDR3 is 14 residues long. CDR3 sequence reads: CASSLGAGPYEQYF. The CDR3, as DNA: TGCGCCAGCAGCTTGGGTGCGGGGCCCTACGAGCAGTACTTC.

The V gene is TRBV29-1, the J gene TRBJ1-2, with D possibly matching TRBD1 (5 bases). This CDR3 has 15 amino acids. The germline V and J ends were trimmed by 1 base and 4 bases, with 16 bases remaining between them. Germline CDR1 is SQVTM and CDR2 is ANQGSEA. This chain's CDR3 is CSVEAAEGLTYGYTF. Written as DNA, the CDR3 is TGCAGCGTTGAAGCTGCTGAGGGGCTTACCTATGGCTACACCTTC.

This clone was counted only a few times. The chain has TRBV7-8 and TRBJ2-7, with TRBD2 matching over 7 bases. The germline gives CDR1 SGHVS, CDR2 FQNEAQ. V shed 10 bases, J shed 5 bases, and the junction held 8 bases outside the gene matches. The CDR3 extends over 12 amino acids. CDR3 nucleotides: TGTGCCACCCTTGGGCGGGGGAACGAGCAGTACTTC. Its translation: CATLGRGNEQYF.

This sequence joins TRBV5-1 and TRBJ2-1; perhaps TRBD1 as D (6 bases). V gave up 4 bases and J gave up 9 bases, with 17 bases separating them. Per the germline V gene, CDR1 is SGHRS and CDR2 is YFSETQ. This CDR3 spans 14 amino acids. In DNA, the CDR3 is TGCGCCAGCAGCCCACTCAACAGGGTCTCTGAGCAGTTCTTC. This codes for CASSPLNRVSEQFF.

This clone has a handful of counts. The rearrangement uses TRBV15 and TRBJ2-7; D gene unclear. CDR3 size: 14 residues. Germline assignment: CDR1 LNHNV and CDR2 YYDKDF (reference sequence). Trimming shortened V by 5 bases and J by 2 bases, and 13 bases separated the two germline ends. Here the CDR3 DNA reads TGTGCCACCAGCTCACGTACGGAGCCCTACGAGCAGTACTTC. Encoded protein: CATSSRTEPYEQYF.

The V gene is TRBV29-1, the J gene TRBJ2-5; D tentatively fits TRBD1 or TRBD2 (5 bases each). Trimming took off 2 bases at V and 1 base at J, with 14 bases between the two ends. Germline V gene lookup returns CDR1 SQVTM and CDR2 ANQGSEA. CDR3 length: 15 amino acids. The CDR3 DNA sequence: TGCAGCGTTGAAACGTTGGGGGAACGCCAAGAGACCCAGTACTTC. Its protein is CSVETLGERQETQYF.

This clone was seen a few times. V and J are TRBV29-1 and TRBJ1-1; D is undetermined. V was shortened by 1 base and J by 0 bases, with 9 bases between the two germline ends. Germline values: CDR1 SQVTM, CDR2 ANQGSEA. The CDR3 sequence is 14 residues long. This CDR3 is CSVEGAVMNTEAFF. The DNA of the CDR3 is TGCAGCGTTGAAGGGGCGGTGATGAACACTGAAGCTTTCTTT.

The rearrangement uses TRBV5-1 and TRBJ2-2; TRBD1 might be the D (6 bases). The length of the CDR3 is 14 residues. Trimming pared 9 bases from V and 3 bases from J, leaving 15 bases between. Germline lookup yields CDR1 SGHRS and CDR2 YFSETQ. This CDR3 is CATSRDIYTGELFF. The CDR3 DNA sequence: TGCGCCACCTCCCGGGACATATACACCGGGGAGCTGTTTTTT.

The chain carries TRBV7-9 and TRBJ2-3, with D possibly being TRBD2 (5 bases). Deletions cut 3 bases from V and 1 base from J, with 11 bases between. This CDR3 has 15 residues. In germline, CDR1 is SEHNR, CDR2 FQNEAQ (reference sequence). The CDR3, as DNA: TGTGCCAGCAGCTTTGATATCGGGGGCACAGATACGCAGTATTTT. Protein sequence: CASSFDIGGTDTQYF.

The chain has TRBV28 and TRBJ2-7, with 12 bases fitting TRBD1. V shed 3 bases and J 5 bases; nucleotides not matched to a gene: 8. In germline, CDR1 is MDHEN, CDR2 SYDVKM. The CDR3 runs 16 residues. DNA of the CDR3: TGTGCCAGCAGTTTGCTTTTGGGACAGGGGGCCCACGAGCAGTACTTC. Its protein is CASSLLLGQGAHEQYF.

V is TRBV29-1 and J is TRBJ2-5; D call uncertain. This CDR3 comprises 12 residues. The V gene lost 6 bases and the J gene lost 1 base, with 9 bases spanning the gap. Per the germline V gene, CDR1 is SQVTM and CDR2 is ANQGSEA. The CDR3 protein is CSVGSLQETQYF. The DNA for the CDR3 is TGCAGCGTGGGATCTCTCCAAGAGACCCAGTACTTC.

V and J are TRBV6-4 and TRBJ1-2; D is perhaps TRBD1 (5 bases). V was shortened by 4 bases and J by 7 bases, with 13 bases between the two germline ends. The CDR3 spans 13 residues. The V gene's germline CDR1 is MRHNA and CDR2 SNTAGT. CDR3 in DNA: TGTGCCAGCAGTGCCACGGGGACCATTGGCTACACCTTC. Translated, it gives CASSATGTIGYTF.

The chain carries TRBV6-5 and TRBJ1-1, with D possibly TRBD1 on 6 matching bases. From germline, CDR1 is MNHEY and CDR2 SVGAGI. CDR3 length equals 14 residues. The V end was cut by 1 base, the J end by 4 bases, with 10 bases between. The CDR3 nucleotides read TGTGCCAGCAGTTACTTTTCAGGGGCCACTGAAGCTTTCTTT. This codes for CASSYFSGATEAFF.

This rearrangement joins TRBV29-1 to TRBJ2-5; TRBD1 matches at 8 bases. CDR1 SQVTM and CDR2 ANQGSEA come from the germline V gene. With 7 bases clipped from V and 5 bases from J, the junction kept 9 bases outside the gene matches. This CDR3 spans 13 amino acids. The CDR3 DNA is TGCAGCGCCGATAGGGACAGGTCGGAGACCCAGTACTTC. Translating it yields CSADRDRSETQYF.

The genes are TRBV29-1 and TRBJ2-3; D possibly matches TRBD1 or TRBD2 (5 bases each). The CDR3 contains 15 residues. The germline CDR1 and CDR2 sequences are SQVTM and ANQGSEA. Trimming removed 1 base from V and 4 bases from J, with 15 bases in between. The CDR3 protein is CSVEGLGELADTQYF. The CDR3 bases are TGCAGCGTTGAAGGTTTGGGGGAGCTGGCAGATACGCAGTATTTT.

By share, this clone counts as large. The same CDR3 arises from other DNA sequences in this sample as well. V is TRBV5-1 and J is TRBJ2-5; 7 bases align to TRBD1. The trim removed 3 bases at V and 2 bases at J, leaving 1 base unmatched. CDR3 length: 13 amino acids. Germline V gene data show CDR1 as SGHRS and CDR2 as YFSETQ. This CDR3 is CASSSGQQETQYF. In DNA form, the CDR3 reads TGCGCCAGCAGCTCGGGACAGCAAGAGACCCAGTACTTC.

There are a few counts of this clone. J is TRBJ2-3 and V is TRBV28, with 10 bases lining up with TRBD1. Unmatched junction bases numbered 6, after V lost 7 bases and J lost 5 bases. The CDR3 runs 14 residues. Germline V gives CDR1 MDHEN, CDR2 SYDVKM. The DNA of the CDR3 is TGTGCCAGCAACGACAGGGGGCGAGGAGATACGCAGTATTTT. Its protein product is CASNDRGRGDTQYF.

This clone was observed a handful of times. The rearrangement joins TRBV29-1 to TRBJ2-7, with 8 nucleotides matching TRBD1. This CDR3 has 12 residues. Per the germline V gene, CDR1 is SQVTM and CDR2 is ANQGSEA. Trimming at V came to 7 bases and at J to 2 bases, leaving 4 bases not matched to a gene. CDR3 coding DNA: TGCAGCGGGCGGACAGGGACCTACGAGCAGTACTTC. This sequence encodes CSGRTGTYEQYF.